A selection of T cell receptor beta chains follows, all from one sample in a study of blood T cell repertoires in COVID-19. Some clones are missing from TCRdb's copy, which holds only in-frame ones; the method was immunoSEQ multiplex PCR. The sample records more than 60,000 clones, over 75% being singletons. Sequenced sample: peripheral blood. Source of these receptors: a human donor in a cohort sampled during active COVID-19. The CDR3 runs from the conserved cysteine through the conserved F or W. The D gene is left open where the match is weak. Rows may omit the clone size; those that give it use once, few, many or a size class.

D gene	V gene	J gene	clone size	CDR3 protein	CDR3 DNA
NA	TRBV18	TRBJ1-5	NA	CASSPMRGSNQPQHF	TGTGCCAGCTCACCGATGCGGGGTAGCAATCAGCCCCAGCATTTT
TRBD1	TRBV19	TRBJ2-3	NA	CASMRTGGPSTDTQYF	TGTGCCAGTATGCGGACAGGGGGGCCTAGCACAGATACGCAGTATTTT
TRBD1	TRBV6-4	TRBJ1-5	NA	CASSEQGAQPQHF	TGTGCCAGCAGTGAACAGGGGGCCCAGCCCCAGCATTTT
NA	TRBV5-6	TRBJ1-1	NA	CASSLDSYSNTEAFF	TGTGCCAGCAGCTTGGATTCGTATTCGAACACTGAAGCTTTCTTT
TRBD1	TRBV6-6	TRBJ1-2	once	CASSYSRQGSGYGYTF	TGTGCCAGCAGTTACTCTAGACAGGGGAGTGGATATGGCTACACCTTC
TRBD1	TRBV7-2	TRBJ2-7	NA	CASSPGQGLNEQYF	TGTGCCAGCAGCCCGGGACAGGGTTTAAACGAGCAGTACTTC
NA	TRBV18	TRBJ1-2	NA	CASSPPGDGSYGYTF	TGTGCCAGCTCACCCCCGGGAGATGGATCGTATGGCTACACCTTC
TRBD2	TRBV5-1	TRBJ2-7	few	CASSLERGTSYEQYF	TGCGCCAGCAGCTTGGAGCGGGGGACCTCCTACGAGCAGTACTTC
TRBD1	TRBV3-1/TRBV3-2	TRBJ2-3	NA	CASSQRTGGSTDTQYF	TGTGCCAGCAGCCAAAGGACAGGGGGGAGCACAGATACGCAGTATTTT
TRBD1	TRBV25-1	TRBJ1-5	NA	CASQGQGLGQPQHF	TGTGCCAGCCAAGGACAGGGGCTTGGTCAGCCCCAGCATTTT